Below are 27 T cell receptor beta chains sequenced from a single sample in a study of cytomegalovirus exposure and HLA in healthy donors. The primer mix had 60 Vbeta and 13 Jbeta primers. TCRdb's copy holds only in-frame clones and misses some; the assay was immunoSEQ multiplex PCR. The sample comprises just over 70,000 clones, around 74% of which are singletons, and about an eighth rests with the top ten. The sequencing input was PBMCs. The source is a human donor in good health.

The chain couples TRBV6-5 to TRBJ1-1; the D gene is possibly TRBD1 (5 bases). Between the trimmed V and J ends, which lost 5 bases and 5 bases, there was a span of 9 bases. The CDR3 is 12 residues long. Germline V gene data show CDR1 as MNHEY and CDR2 as SVGAGI. The CDR3 DNA follows: TGTGCCAGCAGTACTGGGGGGACTGAAGCTTTCTTT. This gives the protein CASSTGGTEAFF.

V usage is TRBV30 and J usage is TRBJ1-1; tentatively, D is TRBD1 (5 bases). The CDR3 is made up of 15 amino acids. V was clipped by 4 bases and J by 2 bases, with 17 bases between them. Germline loops: CDR1 GTSNPN, CDR2 SVGIG (reference sequence). Here the CDR3 DNA reads TGTGCCTGGACCCGGGGGAGGGGTCTCAACACTGAAGCTTTCTTT. Translated, it gives CAWTRGRGLNTEAFF. Full variable domain (rest looked up from reference TRBV30 and TRBJ1-1): SQTIHQWPATLVQPVGSPLSLECTVEGTSNPNLYWYRQAAGRGLQLLFYSVGIGQISSEVPQNLSASRPQDRQFILSSKKLLLSDSGFYLCAWTRGRGLNTEAFFGQGTRLTVV.

J is TRBJ2-3 and V is TRBV29-1, with TRBD2 identical over 9 bases. Looked up from germline, CDR1 is SQVTM and CDR2 is ANQGSEA. The CDR3 is 14 residues long. The V and J ends lost 3 bases and 6 bases, in that order; junction bases with no gene match: 7. DNA for the CDR3: TGCAGCGTTGAGGTAGCGGGAGCAGGGGATACGCAGTATTTT. Protein: CSVEVAGAGDTQYF.

The CDR3 bases are TGTGCCAGCAAATCAGAAGGGCAACGGGGAAAACTGTTTTTT. Its protein is CASKSEGQRGKLFF. The chain uses TRBV2 and TRBJ1-4; D is unclear. This CDR3 comprises 14 residues. Trimming left V 7 bases short and J 10 bases short, with 19 bases between. Per germline, CDR1 SNHLY and CDR2 FYNNEI.

The chain is built from TRBV9 and TRBJ2-2; 15 bases agree with TRBD2. Germline lookup yields CDR1 SGDLS and CDR2 YYNGEE. This CDR3 contains 20 residues. The ends lost 4 bases at V and 5 bases at J; junction bases unmatched: 15. CDR3 protein: CASSYPAAGLAGGGTGELFF. The CDR3 DNA follows: TGTGCCAGCAGCTACCCGGCAGCGGGACTAGCGGGAGGAGGGACCGGGGAGCTGTTTTTT.

The chain joins TRBV9 to TRBJ2-7; 7 bases map to TRBD1. The germline V gene encodes CDR1 SGDLS and CDR2 YYNGEE. This CDR3 has 14 residues. The junction had 8 bases not matched to a gene; V was cut back by 4 bases and J by 4 bases. In DNA, the CDR3 is TGTGCCAGCAGCCCATATCTACAGGGGTACGAGCAGTACTTC. Translated, it gives CASSPYLQGYEQYF.

The V call is TRBV5-1, the J call TRBJ1-1; no definite D call. Trimming took 0 bases from V and 0 from J, leaving 9 bases between them. The CDR3 covers 15 residues. The germline gives CDR1 SGHRS, CDR2 YFSETQ. The CDR3 nucleotides read TGCGCCAGCAGCTTGGACGACACCTTGAACACTGAAGCTTTCTTT. This encodes CASSLDDTLNTEAFF.

The chain is built from TRBV6-1 and TRBJ2-7; a weak D match, TRBD1 (6 bases). This CDR3 spans 13 amino acids. Trimming took off 2 bases at V and 3 bases at J, with 8 bases between the two ends. The germline V gene encodes CDR1 MNHNS and CDR2 SASEGT. CDR3 sequence reads: CASSEQGIYEQYF. DNA for the CDR3: TGTGCCAGCAGTGAACAGGGGATCTACGAGCAGTACTTC.

V is TRBV6-5 and J is TRBJ2-2, with TRBD2 matching 7 bases. V was clipped by 2 bases and J by 6 bases; unmatched bases: 6. The CDR3 covers 15 residues. Per germline, CDR1 MNHEY and CDR2 SVGAGI. For the CDR3, the DNA is TGTGCCAGCAGTTACGAGGCTAGCGGATCCGGGGAGCTGTTTTTT. Amino acid sequence: CASSYEASGSGELFF.

The chain combines TRBV28 with TRBJ1-2, with D hard to call. This CDR3 spans 13 amino acids. The V end was cut by 3 bases, the J end by 4 bases, with 9 bases between. Germline V gene lookup returns CDR1 MDHEN and CDR2 SYDVKM. DNA for the CDR3: TGTGCCAGCAGTTTTGGGCAGTTCTATGGCTACACCTTC. This gives the protein CASSFGQFYGYTF.

This sequence joins TRBV29-1 and TRBJ1-1, with a possible D match to TRBD1 (6 bases). The V and J ends lost 7 bases and 4 bases respectively, with 10 bases between them. The CDR3 covers 11 residues. Germline V CDR1 and CDR2: SQVTM, ANQGSEA. CDR3 residues: CSAYRVTEAFF. In DNA form, the CDR3 reads TGCAGCGCCTACAGGGTCACTGAAGCTTTCTTT.

This clone was detected only a few times. This sequence joins TRBV13 and TRBJ2-6; D unresolved. The CDR3 has 15 residues. V dropped 0 bases and J dropped 0 bases, with 3 bases sitting between them. Germline V gives CDR1 PRHDT, CDR2 FYEKMQ (reference sequence). CDR3 amino acids: CASSLGLSGANVLTF. The CDR3 nucleotides are TGTGCCAGCAGCTTAGGACTCTCTGGGGCCAACGTCCTGACTTTC.

This clone has a single count. The chain is built from TRBV18 and TRBJ1-1; D may be TRBD1 (5 bases). Germline CDR1 reads KGHSH; CDR2 reads LQKENI. The CDR3 covers 17 residues. V shed 4 bases and J shed 4 bases, with 22 bases lying between them. The CDR3 reads CASSLRIIDNGATEAFF. The CDR3 region has the DNA TGTGCCAGCTCACTTCGAATTATAGACAATGGGGCCACTGAAGCTTTCTTT.

Only a few counts were recorded for this clone. The CDR3 reads CASSIRTDSSSYEQYF. Here the CDR3 DNA reads TGTGCCAGTAGTATACGTACGGACAGCTCTTCCTACGAGCAGTACTTC. The V gene is TRBV19, the J gene TRBJ2-7; a possible D gene is TRBD1 (6 bases). V gave up 2 bases and J gave up 1 base, with 15 bases separating them. This CDR3 is 16 amino acids long. Germline V gene data show CDR1 as LNHDA and CDR2 as SQIVND (reference sequence). Using reference TRBV19 and TRBJ2-7 for the parts outside the CDR3, the full variable domain is DGGITQSPKYLFRKEGQNVTLSCEQNLNHDAMYWYRQDPGQGLRLIYYSQIVNDFQKGDIAEGYSVSREKKESFPLTVTSAQKNPTAFYLCASSIRTDSSSYEQYFGPGTRLTVT.

V and J are TRBV6-5 and TRBJ2-6, with TRBD1 identical over 7 bases. V dropped 2 bases and J dropped 4; count of bases not matched to a gene: 5. Per the germline V gene, CDR1 is MNHEY and CDR2 is SVGAGI. The CDR3 sequence is 16 residues long. CDR3 coding DNA: TGTGCCAGCAGTTACCTGACAGGGTTAGGGGCCAACGTCCTGACTTTC. It translates to CASSYLTGLGANVLTF.

J is TRBJ1-5 and V is TRBV23-1; TRBD1 matches at 10 bases. TRBV23-1 carries the ORF label, with uncertain function. The CDR3 totals 17 residues. J lost 2 bases, V lost 2 bases, and 6 bases had no gene match. The CDR3 coding sequence is TGCGCCAGCAGTCAAGTATTGACAGGGGGCCGCAATCAGCCCCAGCATTTT. Translation: CASSQVLTGGRNQPQHF.

This clone came up a few times. The chain employs TRBV11-2 and TRBJ1-2, with TRBD1 identical over 9 bases. Per the germline V gene, CDR1 is SGHAT and CDR2 is FQNNGV. The CDR3 is 19 amino acids. The ends lost 5 bases at V and 0 bases at J; junction bases unmatched: 16. This chain's CDR3 is CASSRTLPGQGATNYGYTF. Written as DNA, the CDR3 is TGTGCCAGCAGCCGAACTTTGCCGGGACAGGGCGCTACTAACTATGGCTACACCTTC.

The rearrangement links TRBV19 to TRBJ2-3; D possibly corresponds to TRBD1 (5 bases). The CDR3 extends over 14 amino acids. Germline CDR1 reads LNHDA; CDR2 reads SQIVND (reference sequence). V lost 3 bases and J 4 bases, leaving 11 bases between the germline ends. The CDR3 region has the DNA TGTGCCAGTAGTATTGGCAGGGTAGCAGATACGCAGTATTTT. Encoded protein: CASSIGRVADTQYF.

The chain uses TRBV29-1 and TRBJ1-1; D gene unclear. V lost 7 bases to trimming and J lost 0 bases, with 12 bases between them. The CDR3 spans 13 residues. Looked up from germline, CDR1 is SQVTM and CDR2 is ANQGSEA. CDR3 loop: CSAAAGLNTEAFF. In nucleotides, the CDR3 is TGCAGCGCCGCCGCCGGGTTGAACACTGAAGCTTTCTTT.

The CDR3 spells CASSPPAGTLYGYTF. The CDR3 DNA reads as TGCGCCAGCAGCCCCCCGGCGGGGACGCTCTATGGCTACACCTTC. The chain couples TRBV23-1 to TRBJ1-2, with a tentative D call TRBD1 (5 bases). TRBV23-1 is an ORF; its function is uncertain. The CDR3 is 15 residues long. V lost 6 bases and J 4 bases, leaving 18 bases between the germline ends.

The V gene is TRBV30, the J gene TRBJ1-2, with D perhaps matching TRBD1 (6 bases). The germline V gene encodes CDR1 GTSNPN and CDR2 SVGIG (reference sequence). This CDR3 has 15 residues. Trimming removed 2 bases at V and 6 bases at J, with 19 bases between. CDR3 nucleotides: TGTGCCTGGAGTATTACCCACAGGGAACTGAATGGCTACACCTTC. It codes for CAWSITHRELNGYTF.

V gene TRBV28 combines with J gene TRBJ1-2, with D tentatively TRBD1 (5 bases). From germline, CDR1 is MDHEN and CDR2 SYDVKM. The CDR3 sequence is 12 residues long. CDR3 in DNA: TGTGGTGCCAGGGAGGAGTCCTATGGCTACACCTTC. Amino acids: CGAREESYGYTF.

This clone was recorded a few times. The chain has TRBV25-1 and TRBJ2-3, with TRBD1 identical over 10 bases. V gave up 6 bases and J gave up 2 bases; unmatched junction bases: 8. Germline lookup yields CDR1 MGHDK and CDR2 SYGVNS. The CDR3 contains 16 residues. CDR3 sequence reads: CASSEGTGDFTDTQYF. In DNA, the CDR3 is TGTGCCAGCAGCGAAGGGACAGGGGATTTCACAGATACGCAGTATTTT.

The chain links TRBV7-3 to TRBJ2-1; 13 positions match TRBD2. V shed 3 bases, J shed 9 bases, and the junction held 5 bases outside the gene matches. The CDR3 contains 15 residues. Per the germline V gene, CDR1 is SGHTA and CDR2 is FQGTGA. As DNA, the CDR3 is TGTGCCAGCAGCTTGGGGACTAGCGGGATCAGTGAGCAGTTCTTC. Protein sequence: CASSLGTSGISEQFF.

The V gene is TRBV10-3, the J gene TRBJ2-3; TRBD2 matches 9 bases. J was trimmed by 1 base and V by 8 bases; bases with no gene match: 7. CDR1 and CDR2 from the germline V gene are ENHRY and SYGVKD. This CDR3 comprises 15 residues. The CDR3 region has the DNA TGTGCCATCCGACGGACTAGCGCCGGCACAGATACGCAGTATTTT. This translates into CAIRRTSAGTDTQYF.

The rearrangement joins TRBV6-5 to TRBJ1-2, with D unclear. V lost 0 bases and J lost 8, with 7 bases in between. This CDR3 region has 12 residues. The germline V gene has CDR1 MNHEY and CDR2 SVGAGI. The CDR3 loop reads CASSYSSGGYTF. DNA for the CDR3: TGTGCCAGCAGTTACTCGAGCGGAGGCTACACCTTC.

This clone was counted between two and nine times. The V and J genes are TRBV5-1 and TRBJ1-1; the D gene is possibly TRBD1 (5 bases). The V end lost 3 bases, the J end lost 1 base, and 7 bases lay between the germline ends. The V gene's germline CDR1 is SGHRS and CDR2 YFSETQ. The CDR3 runs 13 residues. The CDR3 protein is CASSWGENTEAFF. Written as DNA, the CDR3 is TGCGCCAGCAGCTGGGGGGAGAACACTGAAGCTTTCTTT.